The next 21 T cell receptor beta chains were all read from a single sample in a study of T cells after yellow fever vaccination. TCRdb re-analysed the 5' RACE reads in MiXCR, keeping a single row per CDR3 protein. The sample shows hundreds of thousands of distinct CDR3 sequences, less than 15% of them seen only once. This specimen consisted of PBMCs, obtained on the day of the yellow fever booster vaccination. These receptors originate from a man aged 25 to 45 who received the YFV17D yellow fever vaccine.

This clonotype has just a few counts. The rearrangement joins TRBV20-1 to TRBJ2-2; no firm D call. CDR3 length equals 12 residues. In germline, CDR1 is DFQATT, CDR2 SNEGSKA (reference sequence). V was shortened by 6 bases and J by 6 bases, with 11 bases between the two germline ends. CDR3 region: CSAAKVPGELFF. CDR3 sequence (DNA): TGCAGTGCCGCCAAAGTCCCCGGGGAGCTGTTTTTT.

The gene calls are TRBV30 and TRBJ2-7, with D possibly being TRBD1 (5 bases). Germline CDR1 is GTSNPN and CDR2 is SVGIG (reference sequence). The CDR3 loop spans 12 amino acids. Trimming took 2 bases from V and 12 from J, leaving 17 bases between them. The CDR3 DNA reads TGTGCCTGGAGTATCCTCGATGACAGCTCGTACTTC. Its translation is CAWSILDDSSYF.

The chain's CDR3 is CAARDDRRIDIQYF. DNA of the CDR3: TGTGCCGCGCGGGATGACAGGAGAATTGACATTCAGTACTTC. The J gene is TRBJ2-4, the V gene TRBV6-1, with D perhaps TRBD1 or TRBD2 (6 bases each). The CDR3 has 14 amino acids. Germline assignment: CDR1 MNHNS and CDR2 SASEGT. V lost 11 bases to trimming and J lost 8 bases, with 22 bases between them.

The chain combines TRBV5-1 with TRBJ2-3, with 7 nucleotides matching TRBD2. Germline V gene lookup returns CDR1 SGHRS and CDR2 YFSETQ. V was clipped by 3 bases and J by 4 bases; unmatched bases: 8. The CDR3 spans 15 residues. In nucleotides, the CDR3 is TGCGCCAGCAGCTCCGTTCGTACTAGCGCAGATACGCAGTATTTT. Protein product: CASSSVRTSADTQYF. The whole variable domain, filled in from reference TRBV5-1 and TRBJ2-3, reads KAGVTQTPRYLIKTRGQQVTLSCSPISGHRSVSWYQQTPGQGLQFLFEYFSETQRNKGNFPGRFSGRQFSNSRSEMNVSTLELGDSALYLCASSSVRTSADTQYFGPGTRLTVL.

The V and J genes are TRBV6-1 and TRBJ2-5; 8 positions agree with TRBD2. V lost 3 bases to trimming and J lost 4 bases; unmatched junction nucleotides: 7. Germline V lookup: CDR1 MNHNS, CDR2 SASEGT. The CDR3 is 15 amino acids. The CDR3 sequence: CASSELREVGETQYF. CDR3 in DNA: TGTGCCAGCAGTGAGTTGCGGGAGGTCGGAGAGACCCAGTACTTC.

The chain links TRBV12-3 or TRBV12-4 to TRBJ2-5; 7 nucleotides line up with TRBD1. The CDR3 is 14 amino acids. Germline trimming cut 4 bases from V and 3 bases from J; bases unmatched to any gene: 5. CDR3 coding DNA: TGTGCCAGCAGTTGGGGACAGAATGAAGAGACCCAGTACTTC. It translates to CASSWGQNEETQYF.

This clonotype was seen only a few times. The chain recombines TRBV4-3 with TRBJ2-1; D is perhaps TRBD2 (6 bases). The V gene's germline CDR1 is LGHNA and CDR2 YSLEER. CDR3 length equals 17 residues. Trimming removed 0 bases at V and 4 bases at J, with 16 bases between. The CDR3 DNA reads as TGCGCCAGCAGCCAAGATCTTGCGGGACTGGTTTACAATGAGCAGTTCTTC. Residues: CASSQDLAGLVYNEQFF.

The chain links TRBV6-2 or TRBV6-3 to TRBJ2-3, with TRBD2 matching 11 bases. The germline V gene encodes CDR1 MNHEY and CDR2 SVGEGT. The CDR3 length is 17 residues. The junction had 8 bases not matched to a gene; V was cut back by 0 bases and J by 6 bases. CDR3 nucleotide sequence: TGTGCCAGCAGTTACTCTCCTAGCGGGAGGTTAGATGATACGCAGTATTTT. It codes for CASSYSPSGRLDDTQYF.

The rearrangement joins TRBV20-1 to TRBJ2-7; unclear D gene. CDR3 length equals 11 residues. The V end lost 4 bases, the J end lost 3 bases, and 7 bases lay between the germline ends. Germline lookup yields CDR1 DFQATT and CDR2 SNEGSKA (reference sequence). CDR3 region: CSATQLYEQYF. CDR3 in DNA: TGCAGTGCTACTCAACTCTACGAGCAGTACTTC.

The chain links TRBV12-3 or TRBV12-4 to TRBJ2-5, with 8 bases fitting TRBD1. Losses at the gene ends were 5 bases for V and 4 bases for J; bases not matched to a gene: 9. This CDR3 is 15 amino acids long. CDR3 sequence (DNA): TGTGCCAGCAGTGTGACAGGGGTATTTAGAGAGACCCAGTACTTC. It translates to CASSVTGVFRETQYF.

The rearrangement links TRBV19 to TRBJ2-7, with a tentative D call TRBD1 (6 bases). V lost 6 bases and J lost 0, with 12 bases in between. Germline V gives CDR1 LNHDA, CDR2 SQIVND (reference sequence). The CDR3 length is 14 residues. The CDR3 sequence: CASSRGPFSYEQYF. DNA of the CDR3: TGTGCCAGTAGCAGGGGTCCATTCTCCTACGAGCAGTACTTC.

This clonotype was seen only a few times. The chain carries TRBV15 and TRBJ1-4; D might be TRBD1 (5 bases). The V gene lost 3 bases and the J gene lost 2 bases, with 10 bases spanning the gap. The CDR3 covers 15 residues. Germline V gene lookup returns CDR1 LNHNV and CDR2 YYDKDF (reference sequence). As DNA, the CDR3 is TGTGCCACCAGCAGGGGGGGAGTTACTAATGAAAAACTGTTTTTT. Protein sequence: CATSRGGVTNEKLFF.

This clonotype was counted between two and nine times. The chain has TRBV10-2 and TRBJ2-1; 9 nucleotides align to TRBD1. CDR1 and CDR2 from the germline V gene are WSHSY and SAAADI. The CDR3 runs 13 residues. The trim removed 9 bases at V and 7 bases at J, leaving 7 bases unmatched. The CDR3, as DNA: TGCGCCAGTAAACAGGGGGCGCGAAATGAGCAGTTCTTC. This codes for CASKQGARNEQFF.

This chain's CDR3 is CASSETGLNEKLFF. CDR3 nucleotide sequence: TGTGCCAGCAGTGAGACAGGGCTGAATGAAAAACTGTTTTTT. The V gene is TRBV2, the J gene TRBJ1-4; the match to TRBD1 covers 7 bases. The germline V gene has CDR1 SNHLY and CDR2 FYNNEI. V lost 3 bases, J lost 5 bases, and 3 bases stayed unmatched. The CDR3 length is 14 residues.

The table lists this clonotype with a few counts. The rearrangement uses TRBV9 and TRBJ2-3; D is unclear. V lost 0 bases to trimming and J lost 1 base, with 15 bases between them. This CDR3 contains 17 residues. From germline, CDR1 is SGDLS and CDR2 YYNGEE. The CDR3 DNA reads TGTGCCAGCAGCGTAGCTAGGAGCGTTTGGGGCACAGATACGCAGTATTTT. It encodes CASSVARSVWGTDTQYF.

CDR3 region: CASSLAGGLAGGGEQFF. The CDR3 region has the DNA TGTGCCAGCAGCTTAGCAGGGGGGCTAGCGGGAGGGGGTGAGCAGTTCTTC. The chain links TRBV7-2 to TRBJ2-1, with 12 bases that match TRBD2. This CDR3 spans 17 amino acids. From germline, CDR1 is SGHTA and CDR2 FQGNSA. J was trimmed by 9 bases and V by 0 bases; bases with no gene match: 9.

This clonotype has more than one count but fewer than ten. The genes are TRBV5-4 and TRBJ2-1, with TRBD2 identical over 7 bases. V lost 6 bases to trimming and J lost 2 bases; unmatched junction nucleotides: 8. The CDR3 runs 15 residues. The germline gives CDR1 SGHNT, CDR2 YYREEE (reference sequence). The CDR3 sequence: CASTTLAATYNEQFF. In DNA form, the CDR3 reads TGTGCCAGCACGACCCTAGCGGCAACCTACAATGAGCAGTTCTTC. Looking up the rest from reference TRBV5-4 and TRBJ2-1 gives the full variable domain: ETGVTQSPTHLIKTRGQQVTLRCSSQSGHNTVSWYQQALGQGPQFIFQYYREEENGRGNFPPRFSGLQFPNYSSELNVNALELDDSALYLCASTTLAATYNEQFFGPGTRLTVL.

The chain has TRBV12-3 or TRBV12-4 and TRBJ2-1, with no clear D. The CDR3 length is 11 residues. Trimming shortened V by 6 bases and J by 14 bases, and 14 bases separated the two germline ends. The CDR3 nucleotides read TGTGCCAGCAGCCCAAGTGATGTTGAGTTCTTC. Translation: CASSPSDVEFF.

This clonotype was detected only a few times. The chain recombines TRBV5-6 with TRBJ2-3; D is unclear. V lost 4 bases and J 10 bases, leaving 10 bases between the germline ends. From germline, CDR1 is SGHDT and CDR2 YYEEEE. The CDR3 is made up of 11 amino acids. The CDR3 region has the DNA TGTGCCAGCAGCCAAGGTATTTCGCAGTATTTT. Translated: CASSQGISQYF.

The chain carries TRBV7-3 and TRBJ2-3, with 9 bases matching TRBD2. The V gene's germline CDR1 is SGHTA and CDR2 FQGTGA. This CDR3 region has 16 residues. Trimming cost V 1 base and J 2 bases; bases outside gene matches: 4. The CDR3 protein is CASSLRASGTTDTQYF. Written as DNA, the CDR3 is TGTGCCAGCAGCTTAAGGGCTAGCGGGACCACAGATACGCAGTATTTT.

The table lists this clonotype with many counts. V usage is TRBV28 and J usage is TRBJ2-2; D ambiguous. V dropped 2 bases and J dropped 0 bases, with 4 bases sitting between them. The CDR3 spans 14 residues. In germline, CDR1 is MDHEN, CDR2 SYDVKM. For the CDR3, the DNA is TGTGCCAGCAGTTTAAGAGCGAACACCGGGGAGCTGTTTTTT. It translates to CASSLRANTGELFF.